This T cell receptor beta chain is drawn from a study of blood T cell repertoires in COVID-19. At the level of the study: In each case, the material was cDNA or gDNA derived from T cells, B-cell-depleted T cells, or PBMCs.

Germline CDR1 SGHNT, CDR2 YYREEE (reference sequence). V lost 5 bases and J lost 0, with 13 bases in between. This CDR3 contains 15 residues. Original handling: Amplification with reference gene primers provided the estimates of nucleated cell counts. Libraries were prepared by immunoSEQ multiplex PCR; TCRdb keeps only in-frame clonotypes and omits some of them. D and trimming were read from the DNA, whereas the V and J calls and clone size are those reported in that table. In the table there are 160,000 or so clones, around four fifths of which are singletons. This rearrangement joins TRBV5-4 to TRBJ2-3, with a weak D call TRBD2 (6 bases). This TCR was sampled from a man between 65 and 85 years old who had recovered from COVID-19. The material sequenced was peripheral blood. The CDR3 nucleotides are TGTGCCAGCAGTCATAGCGGACTAAGCACAGATACGCAGTATTTT. Its translation: CASSHSGLSTDTQYF.